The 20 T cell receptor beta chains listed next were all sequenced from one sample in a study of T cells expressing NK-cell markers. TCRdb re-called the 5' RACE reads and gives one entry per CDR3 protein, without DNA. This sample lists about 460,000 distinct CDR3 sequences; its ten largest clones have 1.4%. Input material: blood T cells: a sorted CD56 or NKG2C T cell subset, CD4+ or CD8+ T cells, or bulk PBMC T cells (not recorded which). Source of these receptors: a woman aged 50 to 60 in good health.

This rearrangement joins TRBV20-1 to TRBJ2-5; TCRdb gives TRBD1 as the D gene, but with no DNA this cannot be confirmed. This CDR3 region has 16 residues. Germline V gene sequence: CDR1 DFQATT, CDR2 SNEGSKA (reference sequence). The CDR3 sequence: CSASSAGTGGSSAQYF.

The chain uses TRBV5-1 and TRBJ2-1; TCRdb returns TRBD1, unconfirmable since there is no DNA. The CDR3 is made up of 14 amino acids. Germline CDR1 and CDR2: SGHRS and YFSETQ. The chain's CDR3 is CASSLERGGDEQFF.

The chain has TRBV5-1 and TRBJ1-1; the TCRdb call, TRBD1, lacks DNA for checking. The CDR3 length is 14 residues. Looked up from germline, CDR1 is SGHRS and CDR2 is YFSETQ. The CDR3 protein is CASSPGQGNTEAFF.

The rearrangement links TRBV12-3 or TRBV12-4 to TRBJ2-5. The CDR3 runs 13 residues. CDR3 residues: CASGRTTQETQYF.

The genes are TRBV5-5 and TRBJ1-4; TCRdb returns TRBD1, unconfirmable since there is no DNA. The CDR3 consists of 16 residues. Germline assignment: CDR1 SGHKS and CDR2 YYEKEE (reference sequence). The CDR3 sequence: CASSLGTDRERGKLFF.

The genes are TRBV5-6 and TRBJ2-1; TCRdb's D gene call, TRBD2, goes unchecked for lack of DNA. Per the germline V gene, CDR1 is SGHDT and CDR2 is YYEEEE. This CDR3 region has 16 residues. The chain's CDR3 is CAGSLRTRLHYNEQFF.

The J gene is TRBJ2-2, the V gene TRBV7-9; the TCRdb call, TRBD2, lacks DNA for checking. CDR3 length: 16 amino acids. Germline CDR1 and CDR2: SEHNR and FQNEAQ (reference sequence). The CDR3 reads CASSQLAGGPPGELFF. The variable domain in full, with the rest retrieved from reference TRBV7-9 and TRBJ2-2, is DTGVSQNPRHKITKRGQNVTFRCDPISEHNRLYWYRQTLGQGPEFLTYFQNEAQLEKSRLLSDRFSAERPKGSFSTLEIQRTEQGDSAMYLCASSQLAGGPPGELFFGEGSRLTVL.

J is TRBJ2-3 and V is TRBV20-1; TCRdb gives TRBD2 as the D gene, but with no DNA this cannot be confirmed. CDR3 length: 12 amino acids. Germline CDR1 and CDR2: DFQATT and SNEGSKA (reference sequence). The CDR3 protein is CSERGPSGTQYF.

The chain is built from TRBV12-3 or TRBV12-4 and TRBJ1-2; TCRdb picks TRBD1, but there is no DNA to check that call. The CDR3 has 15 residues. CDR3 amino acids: CASSPIRGRVYGYTF.

CDR3 in amino acids: CSVVRPNNEQFF. This rearrangement joins TRBV29-1 to TRBJ2-1. The CDR3 loop spans 12 amino acids. Germline loops: CDR1 SQVTM, CDR2 ANQGSEA.

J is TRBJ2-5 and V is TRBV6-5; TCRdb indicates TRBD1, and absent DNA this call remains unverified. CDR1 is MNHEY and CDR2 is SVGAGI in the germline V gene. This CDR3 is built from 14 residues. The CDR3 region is CASSYWAGEETQYF.

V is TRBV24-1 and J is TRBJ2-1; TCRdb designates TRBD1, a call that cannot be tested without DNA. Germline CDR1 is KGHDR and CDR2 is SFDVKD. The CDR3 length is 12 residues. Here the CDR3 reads CATSEQWGEQFF.

The CDR3 reads CASRRTTFTDTQYF. This chain connects TRBV19 to TRBJ2-3; TCRdb selects TRBD2, and the lack of DNA leaves this call unchecked. CDR3 length equals 14 residues. CDR1 is LNHDA and CDR2 is SQIVND in the germline V gene (reference sequence).

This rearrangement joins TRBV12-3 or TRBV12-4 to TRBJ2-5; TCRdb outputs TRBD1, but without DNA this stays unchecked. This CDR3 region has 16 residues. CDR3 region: CASSLPPHREQETQYF.

The CDR3 spells CSVVQQGAYNEQFF. V usage is TRBV29-1 and J usage is TRBJ2-1; there is no DNA to check the TCRdb D call of TRBD1. The CDR3 loop spans 14 amino acids. Germline-derived CDR1 and CDR2 are SQVTM and ANQGSEA.

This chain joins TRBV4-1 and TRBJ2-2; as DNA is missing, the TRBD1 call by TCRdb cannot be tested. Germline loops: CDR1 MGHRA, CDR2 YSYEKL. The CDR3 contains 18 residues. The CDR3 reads CASSQVEFGQLFTGELFF.

This CDR3 is CASSSRPGTVDGNTIYF. The rearrangement joins TRBV27 to TRBJ1-3; no DNA is available, so the TRBD1 call from TCRdb remains unchecked. CDR3 length equals 17 residues. Germline V CDR1 and CDR2: MNHEY, SMNVEV (reference sequence).

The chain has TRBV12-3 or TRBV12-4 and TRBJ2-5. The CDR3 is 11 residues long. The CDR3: CASTDGRTQYF.

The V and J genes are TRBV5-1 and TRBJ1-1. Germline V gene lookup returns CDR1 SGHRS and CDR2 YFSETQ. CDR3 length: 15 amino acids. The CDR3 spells CASSDSYAAGTEAFF. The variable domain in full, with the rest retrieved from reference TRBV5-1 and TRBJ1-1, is KAGVTQTPRYLIKTRGQQVTLSCSPISGHRSVSWYQQTPGQGLQFLFEYFSETQRNKGNFPGRFSGRQFSNSRSEMNVSTLELGDSALYLCASSDSYAAGTEAFFGQGTRLTVV.

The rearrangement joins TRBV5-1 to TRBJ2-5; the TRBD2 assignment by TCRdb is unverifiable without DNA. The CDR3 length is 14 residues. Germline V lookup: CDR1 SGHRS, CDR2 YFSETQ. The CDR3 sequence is CASSLEEDRETQYF.